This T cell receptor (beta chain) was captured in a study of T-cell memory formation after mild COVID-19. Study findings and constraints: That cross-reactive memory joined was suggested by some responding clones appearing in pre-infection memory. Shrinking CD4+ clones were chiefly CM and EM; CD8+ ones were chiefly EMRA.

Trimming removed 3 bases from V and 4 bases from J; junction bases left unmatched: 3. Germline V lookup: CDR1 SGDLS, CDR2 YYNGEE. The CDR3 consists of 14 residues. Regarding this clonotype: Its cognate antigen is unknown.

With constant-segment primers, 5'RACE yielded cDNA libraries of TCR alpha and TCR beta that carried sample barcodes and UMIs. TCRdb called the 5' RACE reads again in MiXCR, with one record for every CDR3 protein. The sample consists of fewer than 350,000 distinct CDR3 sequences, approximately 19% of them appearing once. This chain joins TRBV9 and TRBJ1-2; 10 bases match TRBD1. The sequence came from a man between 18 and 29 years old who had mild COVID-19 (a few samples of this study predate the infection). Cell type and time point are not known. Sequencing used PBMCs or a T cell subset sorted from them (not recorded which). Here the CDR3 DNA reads TGTGCCAGCAGCGGCGGGACAGGGGCCTATGGCTACACCTTC. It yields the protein CASSGGTGAYGYTF.